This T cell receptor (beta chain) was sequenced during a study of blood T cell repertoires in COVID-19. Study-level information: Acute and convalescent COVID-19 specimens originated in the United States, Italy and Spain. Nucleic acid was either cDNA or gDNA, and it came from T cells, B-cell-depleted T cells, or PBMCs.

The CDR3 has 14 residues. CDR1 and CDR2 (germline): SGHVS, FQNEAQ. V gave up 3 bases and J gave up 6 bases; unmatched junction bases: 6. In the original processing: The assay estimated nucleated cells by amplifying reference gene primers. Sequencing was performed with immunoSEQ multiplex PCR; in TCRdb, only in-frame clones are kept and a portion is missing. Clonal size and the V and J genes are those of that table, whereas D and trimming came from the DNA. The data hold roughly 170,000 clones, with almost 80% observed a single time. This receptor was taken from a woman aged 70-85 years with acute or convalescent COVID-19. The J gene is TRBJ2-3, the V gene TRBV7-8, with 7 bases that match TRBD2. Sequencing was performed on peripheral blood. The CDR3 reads CASSFAIGGDTQYF. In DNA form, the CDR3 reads TGTGCCAGCAGCTTTGCTATCGGGGGGGATACGCAGTATTTT.